The next 13 T cell receptor beta chains were all read from a single sample in a study of T cell responses to AZD1222 COVID-19 vaccine. The assay was immunoSEQ multiplex PCR, and TCRdb's table has in-frame clones only and misses some. The data contain 100,000 to 150,000 clones, 90% of them singletons. Here the sequenced sample was peripheral blood, taken on day 0 of MenACWY control vaccination. Receptor source: an adult in good health.

This chain joins TRBV27 and TRBJ2-1; TRBD2 matches 10 bases. Trimming took 8 bases from V and 5 from J; bases not matched to a gene: 6. The CDR3 is 14 amino acids. In germline, CDR1 is MNHEY, CDR2 SMNVEV (reference sequence). DNA for the CDR3: TGTGCCAGCCTCGCGCTAGCGGGAGACAATGAGCAGTTCTTC. Protein product: CASLALAGDNEQFF.

The V call is TRBV5-1, the J call TRBJ1-3; 7 positions match TRBD1. V lost 2 bases to trimming and J lost 3 bases; unmatched junction nucleotides: 5. This CDR3 has 15 residues. Germline CDR1 and CDR2: SGHRS and YFSETQ. The CDR3 loop reads CASSFEGGRGNTIYF. CDR3 bases: TGCGCCAGCAGCTTTGAAGGGGGCCGTGGAAACACCATATATTTT.

This chain uses TRBV13 with TRBJ2-3, with TRBD2 matching over 11 bases. The CDR3 loop spans 15 amino acids. Germline V gene data show CDR1 as PRHDT and CDR2 as FYEKMQ (reference sequence). After removal of 5 bases from V and 2 bases from J, the junction contained 3 bases not matched to a gene. For the CDR3, the DNA is TGTGCCAGCAGCGGGGGACTAGCGGACACAGATACGCAGTATTTT. It yields the protein CASSGGLADTDTQYF.

The rearrangement joins TRBV11-2 to TRBJ2-1; 8 nucleotides match TRBD2. Trimming cost V 5 bases and J 2 bases; bases outside gene matches: 11. Germline V gene data show CDR1 as SGHAT and CDR2 as FQNNGV. The CDR3 covers 17 residues. In DNA form, the CDR3 reads TGTGCCAGCAGCAACCGGACTAGCTGGAAGACCTACAATGAGCAGTTCTTC. Its translation: CASSNRTSWKTYNEQFF.

The V gene is TRBV19, the J gene TRBJ2-3, with 8 bases aligning to TRBD1. The ends lost 5 bases at V and 6 bases at J; junction bases unmatched: 7. Germline V gene data show CDR1 as LNHDA and CDR2 as SQIVND (reference sequence). The length of the CDR3 is 14 residues. In DNA form, the CDR3 reads TGTGCCAGTAGTCTAGGGACAGGAACCGATACGCAGTATTTT. It translates to CASSLGTGTDTQYF.

The chain links TRBV7-9 to TRBJ2-2, with 10 bases aligning to TRBD1. The J segment lost 7 bases and the V segment lost 2 bases, leaving 7 bases of the junction unmatched. Germline values: CDR1 SEHNR, CDR2 FQNEAQ (reference sequence). The CDR3 totals 16 residues. In DNA form, the CDR3 reads TGTGCCAGCAGCTTATTCCGGGACAGGGGCGGCGGGGAGCTGTTTTTT. Translated, it gives CASSLFRDRGGGELFF.

This clone came up a few times. The rearrangement joins TRBV10-2 to TRBJ2-2; TRBD1 matches 8 bases. Germline loops: CDR1 WSHSY, CDR2 SAAADI. Trimming at V came to 3 bases and at J to 1 base, leaving 4 bases not matched to a gene. The CDR3 sequence is 16 residues long. The CDR3 region has the DNA TGCGCCAGCAGTGAACCAGGGGGCTTGAACACCGGGGAGCTGTTTTTT. Amino acids: CASSEPGGLNTGELFF.

CDR3 DNA sequence: TGTGCCAGCAGCCAAGGGACTAGCGGGTCACACACAGATACGCAGTATTTT. Translation: CASSQGTSGSHTDTQYF. J is TRBJ2-3 and V is TRBV14; 11 bases line up with TRBD2. Trimming removed 1 base from V and 2 bases from J; junction bases left unmatched: 5. Per the germline V gene, CDR1 is SGHDN and CDR2 is FVKESK. The CDR3 has 17 residues. The full variable domain, its missing parts supplied by reference TRBV14 and TRBJ2-3, is EAGVTQFPSHSVIEKGQTVTLRCDPISGHDNLYWYRRVMGKEIKFLLHFVKESKQDESGMPNNRFLAERTGGTYSTLKVQPAELEDSGVYFCASSQGTSGSHTDTQYFGPGTRLTVL.

This rearrangement joins TRBV6-1 to TRBJ1-2; D ambiguous. The germline V gene encodes CDR1 MNHNS and CDR2 SASEGT. The CDR3 consists of 15 residues. Trimming cost V 6 bases and J 1 base, with 15 bases left between them. The CDR3 loop reads CASRPDGSHNYGYTF. The CDR3 DNA follows: TGTGCCAGCAGACCAGACGGTTCCCATAACTATGGCTACACCTTC.

CDR3 residues: CASSTGLAGNNEQFF. CDR3 bases: TGTGCCAGTAGTACGGGACTAGCGGGGAACAATGAGCAGTTCTTC. The chain recombines TRBV19 with TRBJ2-1; 13 bases are shared with TRBD2. CDR3 length: 15 residues. CDR1 is LNHDA and CDR2 is SQIVND in the germline V gene (reference sequence). Trimming cost V 4 bases and J 5 bases; bases outside gene matches: 2.

The rearrangement joins TRBV7-9 to TRBJ1-1, with TRBD1 identical over 8 bases. The ends lost 2 bases at V and 4 bases at J; junction bases unmatched: 9. CDR1 is SEHNR and CDR2 is FQNEAQ in the germline V gene (reference sequence). There are 16 residues in the CDR3. Written as DNA, the CDR3 is TGTGCCAGCAGCTTATATGGTTCAGGGGGCGGCACTGAAGCTTTCTTT. It encodes CASSLYGSGGGTEAFF.

This rearrangement joins TRBV3-1 (or the pseudogene TRBV3-2) to TRBJ2-1; 7 nucleotides agree with TRBD2. Germline V lookup: CDR1 LGHDT, CDR2 YNNKEL (reference sequence). This CDR3 comprises 16 residues. The V segment lost 1 base and the J segment 2 bases; nucleotides outside the gene matches: 5. The CDR3 protein is CASSQVVGGPYNEQFF. CDR3 coding DNA: TGTGCCAGCAGCCAAGTTGTGGGAGGGCCCTACAATGAGCAGTTCTTC.

The chain joins TRBV7-2 to TRBJ2-5, with 9 bases fitting TRBD2. The V gene end was trimmed by 1 base and the J gene end by 0 bases; junction bases not matched to a gene: 6. This CDR3 contains 17 residues. From germline, CDR1 is SGHTA and CDR2 FQGNSA. CDR3 residues: CASSLVGRGGNQETQYF. DNA for the CDR3: TGTGCCAGCAGCTTAGTCGGGCGGGGGGGGAACCAAGAGACCCAGTACTTC.